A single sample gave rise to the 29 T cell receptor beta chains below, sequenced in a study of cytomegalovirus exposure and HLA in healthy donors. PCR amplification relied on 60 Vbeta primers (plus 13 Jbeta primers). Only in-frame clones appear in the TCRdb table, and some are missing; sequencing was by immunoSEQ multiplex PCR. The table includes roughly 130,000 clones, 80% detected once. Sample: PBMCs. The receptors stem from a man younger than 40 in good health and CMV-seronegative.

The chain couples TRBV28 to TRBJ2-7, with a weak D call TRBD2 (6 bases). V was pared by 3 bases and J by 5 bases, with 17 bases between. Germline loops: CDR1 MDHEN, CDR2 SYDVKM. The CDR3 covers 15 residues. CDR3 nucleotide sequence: TGTGCCAGCAGTTTGGTGGGAGGACTATATCACGAGCAGTACTTC. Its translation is CASSLVGGLYHEQYF.

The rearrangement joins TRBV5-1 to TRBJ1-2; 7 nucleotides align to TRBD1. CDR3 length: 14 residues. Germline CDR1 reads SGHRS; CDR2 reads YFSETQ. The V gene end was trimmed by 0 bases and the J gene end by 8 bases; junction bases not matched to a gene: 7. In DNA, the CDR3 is TGCGCCAGCAGCTTGGTTACAGGGGCTCGCGGCTACACCTTC. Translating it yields CASSLVTGARGYTF.

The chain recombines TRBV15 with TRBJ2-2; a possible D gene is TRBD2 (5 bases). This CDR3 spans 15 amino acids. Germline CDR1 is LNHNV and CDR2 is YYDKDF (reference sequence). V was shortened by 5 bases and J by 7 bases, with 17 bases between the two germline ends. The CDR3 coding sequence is TGTGCCACCAGCGGACTGCCTCCCTTGATCGGGGAGCTGTTTTTT. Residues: CATSGLPPLIGELFF.

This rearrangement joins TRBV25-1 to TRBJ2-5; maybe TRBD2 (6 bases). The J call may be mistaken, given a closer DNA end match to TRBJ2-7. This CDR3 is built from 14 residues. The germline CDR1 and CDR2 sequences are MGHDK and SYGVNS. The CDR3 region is CASRGPGASYEQYF. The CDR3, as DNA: TGTGCCAGCAGGGGGCCGGGAGCAAGCTACGAGCAGTACTTC.

CDR3 nucleotides: TGTGCCAGCAGCTTAGGCGGCCGGGGCTCCTACGAGCAGTACTTC. Translating gives CASSLGGRGSYEQYF. The rearrangement uses TRBV7-3 and TRBJ2-7; maybe TRBD2 (5 bases). The CDR3 loop spans 15 amino acids. Germline assignment: CDR1 SGHTA and CDR2 FQGTGA. Trimming pared 2 bases from V and 0 bases from J, leaving 11 bases between.

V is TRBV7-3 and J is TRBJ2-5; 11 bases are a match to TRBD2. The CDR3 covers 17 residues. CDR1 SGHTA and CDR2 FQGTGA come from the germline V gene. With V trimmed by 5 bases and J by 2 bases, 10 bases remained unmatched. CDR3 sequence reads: CASSESEGTSGQETQYF. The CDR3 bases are TGTGCCAGCAGCGAATCCGAGGGGACTAGCGGACAAGAGACCCAGTACTTC. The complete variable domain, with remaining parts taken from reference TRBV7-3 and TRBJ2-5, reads GAGVSQTPSNKVTEKGKYVELRCDPISGHTALYWYRQSLGQGPEFLIYFQGTGAADDSGLPNDRFFAVRPEGSVSTLKIQRTERGDSAVYLCASSESEGTSGQETQYFGPGTRLLVL.

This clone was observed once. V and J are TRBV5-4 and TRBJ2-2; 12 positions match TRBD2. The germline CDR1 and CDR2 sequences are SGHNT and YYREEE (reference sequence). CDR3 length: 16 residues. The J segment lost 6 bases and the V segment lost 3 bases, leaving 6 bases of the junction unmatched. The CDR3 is CASSSASGRASGELFF. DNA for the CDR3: TGTGCCAGCAGCTCGGCTAGCGGGAGGGCCTCCGGGGAGCTGTTTTTT.

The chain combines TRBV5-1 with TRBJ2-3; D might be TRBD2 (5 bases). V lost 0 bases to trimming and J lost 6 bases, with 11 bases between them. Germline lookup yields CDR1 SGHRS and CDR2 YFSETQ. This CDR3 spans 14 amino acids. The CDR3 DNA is TGCGCCAGCAGCTTGGTACTAGATTTGGATACGCAGTATTTT. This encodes CASSLVLDLDTQYF.

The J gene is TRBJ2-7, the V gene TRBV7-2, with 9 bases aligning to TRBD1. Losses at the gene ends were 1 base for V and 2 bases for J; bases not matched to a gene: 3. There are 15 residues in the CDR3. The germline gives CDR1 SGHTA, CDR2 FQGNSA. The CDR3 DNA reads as TGTGCCAGCAGCTTAGGGGGACAGGGTACCTACGAGCAGTACTTC. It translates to CASSLGGQGTYEQYF.

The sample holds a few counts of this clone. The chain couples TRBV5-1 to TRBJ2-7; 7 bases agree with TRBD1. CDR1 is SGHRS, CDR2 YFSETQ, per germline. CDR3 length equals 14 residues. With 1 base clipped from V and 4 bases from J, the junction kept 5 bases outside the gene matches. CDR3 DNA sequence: TGCGCCAGCAGCTTGTCCGTGACAGGGTACGAGCAGTACTTC. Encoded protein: CASSLSVTGYEQYF.

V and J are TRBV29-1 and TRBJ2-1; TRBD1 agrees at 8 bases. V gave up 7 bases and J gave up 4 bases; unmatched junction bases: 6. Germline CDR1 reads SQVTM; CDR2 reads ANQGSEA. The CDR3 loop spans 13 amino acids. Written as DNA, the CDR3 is TGCAGCGGGGGGACAGGAGATTACAATGAGCAGTTCTTC. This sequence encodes CSGGTGDYNEQFF.

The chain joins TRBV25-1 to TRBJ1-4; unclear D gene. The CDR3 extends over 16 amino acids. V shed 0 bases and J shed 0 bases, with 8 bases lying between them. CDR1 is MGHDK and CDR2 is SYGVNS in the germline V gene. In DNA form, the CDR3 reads TGTGCCAGCAGTGAATATCAATTTGCAACTAATGAAAAACTGTTTTTT. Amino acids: CASSEYQFATNEKLFF.

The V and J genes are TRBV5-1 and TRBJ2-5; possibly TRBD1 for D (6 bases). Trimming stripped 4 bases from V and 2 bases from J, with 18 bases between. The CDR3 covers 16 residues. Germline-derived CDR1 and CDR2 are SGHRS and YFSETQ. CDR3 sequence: CASSPTPDSRQETQYF. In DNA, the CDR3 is TGCGCCAGCAGCCCTACCCCGGACAGTCGGCAAGAGACCCAGTACTTC.

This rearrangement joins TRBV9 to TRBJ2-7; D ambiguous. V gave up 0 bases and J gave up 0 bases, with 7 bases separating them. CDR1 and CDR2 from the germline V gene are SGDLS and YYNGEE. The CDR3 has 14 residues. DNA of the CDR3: TGTGCCAGCAGCGTAGATTCAGGCTCCTACGAGCAGTACTTC. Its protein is CASSVDSGSYEQYF.

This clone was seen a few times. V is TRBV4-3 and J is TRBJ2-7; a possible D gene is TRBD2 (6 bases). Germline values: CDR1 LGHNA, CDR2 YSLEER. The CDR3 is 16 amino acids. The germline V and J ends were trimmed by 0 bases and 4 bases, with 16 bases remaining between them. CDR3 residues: CASSQDLRTTIYEQYF. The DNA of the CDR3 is TGCGCCAGCAGCCAAGATCTCAGGACTACCATATACGAGCAGTACTTC.

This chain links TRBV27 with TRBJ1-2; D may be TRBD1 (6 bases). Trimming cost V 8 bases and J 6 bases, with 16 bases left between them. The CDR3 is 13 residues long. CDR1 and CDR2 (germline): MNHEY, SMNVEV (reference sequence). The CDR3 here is CASARNRVDGYTF. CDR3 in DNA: TGTGCCAGCGCCCGGAACAGGGTCGATGGCTACACCTTC.

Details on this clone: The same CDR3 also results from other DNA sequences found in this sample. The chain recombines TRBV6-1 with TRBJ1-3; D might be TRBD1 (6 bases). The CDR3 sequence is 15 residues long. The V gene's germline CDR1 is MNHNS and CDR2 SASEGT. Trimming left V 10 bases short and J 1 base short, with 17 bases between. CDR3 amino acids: CATKVDRSSGNTIYF. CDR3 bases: TGTGCCACCAAAGTTGACAGGAGTTCTGGAAACACCATATATTTT.

The CDR3 nucleotides read TGTGCCAGCAGTCCCTTCCGACTAGCGGGAAAGCCAGATACGCAGTATTTT. Translating gives CASSPFRLAGKPDTQYF. The chain joins TRBV27 to TRBJ2-3; TRBD2 matches at 11 bases. The CDR3 contains 17 residues. Germline values: CDR1 MNHEY, CDR2 SMNVEV (reference sequence). The V and J ends lost 5 bases and 4 bases, in that order; junction bases with no gene match: 11.

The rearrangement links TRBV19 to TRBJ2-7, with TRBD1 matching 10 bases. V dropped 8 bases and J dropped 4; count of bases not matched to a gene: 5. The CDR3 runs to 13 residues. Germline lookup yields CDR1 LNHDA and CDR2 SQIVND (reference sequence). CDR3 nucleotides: TGTGCCAGTGGACAGGGGGGACTTTACGAGCAGTACTTC. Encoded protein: CASGQGGLYEQYF.

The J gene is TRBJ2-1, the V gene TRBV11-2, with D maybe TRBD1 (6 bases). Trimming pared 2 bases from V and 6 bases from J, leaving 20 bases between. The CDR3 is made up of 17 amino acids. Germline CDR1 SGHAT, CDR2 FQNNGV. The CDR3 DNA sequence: TGTGCCAGCAGCTTAATAGTCAGGGGAACAGGGCCCAATGAGCAGTTCTTC. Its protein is CASSLIVRGTGPNEQFF.

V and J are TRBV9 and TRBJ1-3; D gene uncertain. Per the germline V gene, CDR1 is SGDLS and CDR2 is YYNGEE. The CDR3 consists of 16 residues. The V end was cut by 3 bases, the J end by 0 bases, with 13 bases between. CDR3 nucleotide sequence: TGTGCCAGCAGCGAGCTGCCGGGTATCTCTGGAAACACCATATATTTT. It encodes CASSELPGISGNTIYF.

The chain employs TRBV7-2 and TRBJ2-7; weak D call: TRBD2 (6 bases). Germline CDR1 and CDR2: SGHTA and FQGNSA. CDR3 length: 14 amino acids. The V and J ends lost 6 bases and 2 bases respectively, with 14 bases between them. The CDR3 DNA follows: TGTGCCAGCAGGTGGCGGGACGGAACCTACGAGCAGTACTTC. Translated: CASRWRDGTYEQYF. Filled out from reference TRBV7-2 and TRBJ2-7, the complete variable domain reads GAGVSQSPSNKVTEKGKDVELRCDPISGHTALYWYRQSLGQGLEFLIYFQGNSAPDKSGLPSDRFSAERTGGSVSTLTIQRTQQEDSAVYLCASRWRDGTYEQYFGPGTRLTVT.

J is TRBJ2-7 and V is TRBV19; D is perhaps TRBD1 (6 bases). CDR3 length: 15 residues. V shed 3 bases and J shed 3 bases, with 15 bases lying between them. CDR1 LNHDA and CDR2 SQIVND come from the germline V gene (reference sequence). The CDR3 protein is CASSISEQGVYEQYF. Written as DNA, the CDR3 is TGTGCCAGTAGTATTTCTGAACAGGGAGTCTACGAGCAGTACTTC.

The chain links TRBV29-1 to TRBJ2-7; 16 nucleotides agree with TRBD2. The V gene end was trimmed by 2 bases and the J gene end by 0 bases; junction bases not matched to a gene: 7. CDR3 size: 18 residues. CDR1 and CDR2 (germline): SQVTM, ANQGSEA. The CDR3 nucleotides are TGCAGCGTTGAACAGGGACTAGCGGGAGGGGGTGACTCCTACGAGCAGTACTTC. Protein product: CSVEQGLAGGGDSYEQYF.

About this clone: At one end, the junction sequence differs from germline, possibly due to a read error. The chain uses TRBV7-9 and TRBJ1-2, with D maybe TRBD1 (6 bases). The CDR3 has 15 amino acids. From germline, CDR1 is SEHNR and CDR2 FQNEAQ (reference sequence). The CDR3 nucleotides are TGTGCCAGCAGCTTAACAGGGCAGGGTAACTATGGCTACCCCTTC. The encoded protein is CASSLTGQGNYGYPF.

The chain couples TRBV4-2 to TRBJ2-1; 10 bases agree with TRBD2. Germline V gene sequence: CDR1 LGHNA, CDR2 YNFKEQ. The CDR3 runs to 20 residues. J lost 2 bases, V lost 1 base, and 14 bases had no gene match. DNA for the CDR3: TGTGCCAGCAGCCAAGCTGTCCAAGGGGGCGGACTAGCGGCCTACAATGAGCAGTTCTTC. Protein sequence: CASSQAVQGGGLAAYNEQFF.

CDR3 loop: CASSQVEQGNYEQYF. CDR3 nucleotide sequence: TGCGCCAGCAGCCAAGTAGAGCAGGGCAACTACGAGCAGTACTTC. The chain uses TRBV4-1 and TRBJ2-7; D may be TRBD1 (5 bases). This CDR3 spans 15 amino acids. V was cut by 1 base and J by 3 bases, with 13 bases left in between. Germline V gives CDR1 MGHRA, CDR2 YSYEKL.

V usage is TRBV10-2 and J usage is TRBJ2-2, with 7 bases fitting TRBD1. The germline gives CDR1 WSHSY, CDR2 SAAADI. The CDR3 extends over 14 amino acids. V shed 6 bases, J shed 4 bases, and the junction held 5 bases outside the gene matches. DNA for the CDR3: TGCGCCAGCAGGGGGACAGCGAGCACCGGGGAGCTGTTTTTT. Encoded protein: CASRGTASTGELFF.

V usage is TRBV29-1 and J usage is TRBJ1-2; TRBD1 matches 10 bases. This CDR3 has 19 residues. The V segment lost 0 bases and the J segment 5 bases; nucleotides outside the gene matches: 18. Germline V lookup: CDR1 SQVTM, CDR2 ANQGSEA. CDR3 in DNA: TGCAGCGTTGAAGACGGGGGTTGGGACAGGGGATCCTTTTGGTATGGCTACACCTTC. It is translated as CSVEDGGWDRGSFWYGYTF.